The clone carrying this TCR beta chain has just a few counts. The table came from immunoSEQ multiplex PCR; TCRdb's copy has only in-frame clones and leaves some out. The table shows fewer than 120,000 clones, with roughly 92% occurring only once. This record belongs to a study of siplizumab effects on memory and regulatory T cells. Trimming pared 3 bases from V and 4 bases from J, leaving 16 bases between. Germline CDR1 is SGHRS and CDR2 is YFSETQ. CDR3 size: 16 residues. Material for sequencing was CD4+ T cells sorted from blood. This chain connects TRBV5-1 to TRBJ2-2; TRBD1 might be the D (5 bases). The source is a human donor in good health. CDR3 amino acids: CASSSEHDRPTGELFF. The DNA of the CDR3 is TGCGCCAGCAGCTCAGAACATGACAGACCCACCGGGGAGCTGTTTTTT.